A selection of T cell receptor beta chains follows, all from one sample in a study of naive and memory T cell subsets. TCRdb re-analysed the 5' RACE reads in MiXCR, keeping a single row per CDR3 protein. This table holds roughly 48,000 distinct CDR3 sequences, around 4.7% found once. The receptors shown here come from a female donor in good health. Both conserved end residues are part of each CDR3.

v_gene	j_gene	CDR3aa
TRBV10-3	TRBJ1-1	CAISKQGAEAFF
TRBV19	TRBJ1-2	CATFSGGGGYTF
TRBV7-7	TRBJ2-5	CASSLTYQETQYF
TRBV28	TRBJ2-5	CASSLEETQYF
TRBV6-2/TRBV6-3	TRBJ2-1	CASSYRGKREGLGNEQFF
TRBV7-2	TRBJ1-5	CASSLQGGQPQHF
TRBV20-1	TRBJ2-2	CSAEGQANTGELFF
TRBV18	TRBJ2-3	CASSHRDRSTDTQYF
TRBV14	TRBJ2-7	CASSQVLGGRGSYEQYF
TRBV12-3/TRBV12-4	TRBJ2-3	CASSLRLAGSGTDTQYF